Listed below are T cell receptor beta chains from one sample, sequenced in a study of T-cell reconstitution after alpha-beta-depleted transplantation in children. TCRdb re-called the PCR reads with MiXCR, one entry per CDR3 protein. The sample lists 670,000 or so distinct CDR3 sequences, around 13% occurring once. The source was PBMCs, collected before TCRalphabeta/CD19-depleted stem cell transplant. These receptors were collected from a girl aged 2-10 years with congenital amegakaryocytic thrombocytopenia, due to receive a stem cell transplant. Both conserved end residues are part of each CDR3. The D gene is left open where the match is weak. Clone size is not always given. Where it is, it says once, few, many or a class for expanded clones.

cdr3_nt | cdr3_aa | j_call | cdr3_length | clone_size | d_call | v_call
TGTGCCAGCAGCTTAGGGGTACGGGGAACTCAAGAGACCCAGTACTTC | CASSLGVRGTQETQYF | TRBJ2-5 | 16 | - | - | TRBV11-2
TGCAGTGCTAGCCCGTTCGACCATAGCCCGGGGCAGTTCTTC | CSASPFDHSPGQFF | TRBJ2-1 | 14 | few | - | TRBV20-1
TGTGCCAGCAGTTTAGGGGTCGGCAAACCTCAAGAGACCCAGTACTTC | CASSLGVGKPQETQYF | TRBJ2-5 | 16 | - | - | TRBV12-3/TRBV12-4
TGCAGTGCTAGGGAGACGGGGACTAGCGTATACGAGCAGTACTTC | CSARETGTSVYEQYF | TRBJ2-7 | 15 | few | TRBD2 | TRBV20-1
TGCAGCGTTGAGATGACGGTGTCCTACAATGAGCAGTTCTTC | CSVEMTVSYNEQFF | TRBJ2-1 | 14 | many | - | TRBV29-1
TGTGCCAGCTCACCCCTCACCTCTAGCGGAACCTACGAGCAGTACTTC | CASSPLTSSGTYEQYF | TRBJ2-7 | 16 | few | TRBD2 | TRBV18
TGCGCCAGCAGCTTCGGACTAGGCTACGAGCAGTACTTC | CASSFGLGYEQYF | TRBJ2-7 | 13 | many | TRBD2 | TRBV5-1
TGCGCCAGCAGCACCGGGGACTTCCGAATGAACACTGAAGCTTTCTTT | CASSTGDFRMNTEAFF | TRBJ1-1 | 16 | many | - | TRBV5-1
TGTGCCTGGAGTGTGGGCAAGAGCTACACCTTC | CAWSVGKSYTF | TRBJ1-2 | 11 | few | - | TRBV30
TGCGCCAGCAGCTTCACAAACCCGTCCTACGAGCAGTACTTC | CASSFTNPSYEQYF | TRBJ2-7 | 14 | many | - | TRBV5-1
TGTGCCAGCAGTCCGATCAGGGGCACGGGCTATGGCTACACCTTC | CASSPIRGTGYGYTF | TRBJ1-2 | 15 | - | - | TRBV6-1
TGCGCCAGCAGCTTGACAGGGGGCTTAAGGGAGCAGTTCTTC | CASSLTGGLREQFF | TRBJ2-1 | 14 | few | TRBD1 | TRBV5-1
TGTGCCAGCAGTTTAGTTGAGAGGGCAGATGGGGCCAACGTCCTGACTTTC | CASSLVERADGANVLTF | TRBJ2-6 | 17 | many | - | TRBV12-3/TRBV12-4
TGTGCCACCAAAACTAACAGGGGGCGAAGTGAAAAACTGTTTTTT | CATKTNRGRSEKLFF | TRBJ1-4 | 15 | many | TRBD1 | TRBV15
TGTGCCAGTAGTATGTTCACTAGCGCCTCCTACAATGAGCAGTTCTTC | CASSMFTSASYNEQFF | TRBJ2-1 | 16 | few | TRBD2 | TRBV19
TGTGCCAGCAGCTCCCCGGGACAGGAACGGAACTATGGCTACACCTTC | CASSSPGQERNYGYTF | TRBJ1-2 | 16 | few | TRBD1 | TRBV7-9
TGTGCCAGCAGCTTAGGGGGGAGCGGGAGGAACCCATTGGGCTCCTACAATGAGCAGTTCTTC | CASSLGGSGRNPLGSYNEQFF | TRBJ2-1 | 21 | few | TRBD2 | TRBV11-1
TGCGCCAGCAGCCCTGGACAGCCTCGTTCACCCCTCCACTTT | CASSPGQPRSPLHF | TRBJ1-6 | 14 | many | - | TRBV5-1
TGCGCCAGCAGCCAGATCGTAGCAGGACCTTCCTACGAGCAGTACTTC | CASSQIVAGPSYEQYF | TRBJ2-7 | 16 | few | - | TRBV4-1
TGTGCCAGCAGCGAAACGGAGGGGAATGAGCAGTTCTTC | CASSETEGNEQFF | TRBJ2-1 | 13 | few | - | TRBV9
TGTGCCTGCGCAGGGAATGAAAAACTGTTTTTT | CACAGNEKLFF | TRBJ1-4 | 11 | few | - | TRBV30
TGCAGCGTTGATGGAGGTCCCGGATTCGGGACAGGTACCGACGAGCAGTACTTC | CSVDGGPGFGTGTDEQYF | TRBJ2-7 | 18 | few | TRBD1 | TRBV29-1
TGCAGCGTTGCTCCTAGCGACCCGCCCGAGCAGTGCTTC | CSVAPSDPPEQCF | TRBJ2-7 | 13 | - | - | TRBV29-1
TGTGCCAGCAGTTACTCTAGGACGTTAAAAGAGACCCAGTACTTC | CASSYSRTLKETQYF | TRBJ2-5 | 15 | few | - | TRBV6-5
TGCAGTGCTCCTCGACAGGGTCCGATCTCTGGAAACACCATATATTTT | CSAPRQGPISGNTIYF | TRBJ1-3 | 16 | few | TRBD1 | TRBV20-1
TGTGCCAGCAGCTTAATCTCGGGACAGGGTAAGAATGAGCAGTTCTTC | CASSLISGQGKNEQFF | TRBJ2-1 | 16 | - | TRBD1 | TRBV7-9
TGCGCCAGCAGCTTGGTGGCGGGAGGGCCCCGAGACGAGACCCAGTACTTC | CASSLVAGGPRDETQYF | TRBJ2-5 | 17 | many | TRBD2 | TRBV5-1
TGTGCCAGCAGCCAAGAAGTGCAGGGGGCCAGAGGCTACACCTTC | CASSQEVQGARGYTF | TRBJ1-2 | 15 | - | TRBD1 | TRBV4-2
TGTGCCAGCAGTCAGACAGAAACCCGAAGATACACAGATACGCAGTATTTT | CASSQTETRRYTDTQYF | TRBJ2-3 | 17 | few | - | TRBV6-1
TGTGCCAGCAGCAAACGACAGGGTATTGTGGGTGGCTACACCTTC | CASSKRQGIVGGYTF | TRBJ1-2 | 15 | few | - | TRBV21-1
TGCAGTGCTAGTAGCTTCTTGCCTAGCGAATACAATGAGCAGTTCTTC | CSASSFLPSEYNEQFF | TRBJ2-1 | 16 | few | - | TRBV20-1
TGCGCCAGCAGAGGGGGGCCTAGCGGGAGCTCCTACAATGAGCAGTTCTTC | CASRGGPSGSSYNEQFF | TRBJ2-1 | 17 | - | TRBD2 | TRBV10-1
TGCGCCAGCAGCTTGGAGTTGGGACAAGGATTTTCACCCCTCCACTTT | CASSLELGQGFSPLHF | TRBJ1-6 | 16 | - | - | TRBV5-1
TGTGCCAGCAGTGAATCTGTCTCCAACTATGGCTACACCTTC | CASSESVSNYGYTF | TRBJ1-2 | 14 | many | - | TRBV6-1
TGCAGCGTTGTCTTACAGGGGAAACTCAATACTAACTATGGCTACACCTTC | CSVVLQGKLNTNYGYTF | TRBJ1-2 | 17 | - | TRBD1 | TRBV29-1
TGCGCCAGCAGCTTGCTTAGCGGTGAGTCGTCCTACAATGAGCAGTTCTTC | CASSLLSGESSYNEQFF | TRBJ2-1 | 17 | - | - | TRBV5-1
TGTGCCAGCCGGGACAGGGAACTAGCCAAAAACATTCAGTACTTC | CASRDRELAKNIQYF | TRBJ2-4 | 15 | many | TRBD1 | TRBV28
TGCGCCAGCAGGCTCTCTAGGGCAATTTCCTACAATGAGCAGTTCTTC | CASRLSRAISYNEQFF | TRBJ2-1 | 16 | - | - | TRBV5-1
TGCAGCGCCACTAGCGGGAGGGCCACTGAGACCCAGTACTTC | CSATSGRATETQYF | TRBJ2-5 | 14 | - | TRBD2 | TRBV29-1
TGTGCCAGCAGCAAAAAGGCGACTAGCGGGAGCCTGAACCCCTACGAGCAGTACTTC | CASSKKATSGSLNPYEQYF | TRBJ2-7 | 19 | - | - | TRBV21-1
TGTGCCAGCAGTGTGAGTGTGGGACAGGGGACGGTAGATACGCAGTATTTT | CASSVSVGQGTVDTQYF | TRBJ2-3 | 17 | few | TRBD1 | TRBV7-9
TGCGCCAGCAGCGTCCAGGGAACTGGAAACACCATATATTTT | CASSVQGTGNTIYF | TRBJ1-3 | 14 | few | - | TRBV5-1
TGTGCCAGCAGCGTCCGGGACTCCTCCTACAATGAGCAGTTCTTC | CASSVRDSSYNEQFF | TRBJ2-1 | 15 | few | - | TRBV2
TGCAGCGTTGCCGCGTTACAAGAGACCCAGTACTTC | CSVAALQETQYF | TRBJ2-5 | 12 | many | - | TRBV29-1
TGTGCCAGCAGCCCCAGGGGGGGGACTAGTCTGTTCCACGAGCAGTACTTC | CASSPRGGTSLFHEQYF | TRBJ2-7 | 17 | - | - | TRBV14
TGTGCCACCAGTGACATCGGCGGGGAGCTGTTTTTT | CATSDIGGELFF | TRBJ2-2 | 12 | many | - | TRBV24-1
TGTGCCAGCCGGGGCGGGTCGGACACCGGGGAGCTGTTTTTT | CASRGGSDTGELFF | TRBJ2-2 | 14 | - | - | TRBV12-3/TRBV12-4
TGTGCCAGCAGTTACCAGTTTCTGGGGGGGCTGAGCTACACCTTC | CASSYQFLGGLSYTF | TRBJ1-2 | 15 | many | - | TRBV6-5
TGCGCCAGCAGCTTAGCACTAGATCGCTACAATGAGCAGTTCTTC | CASSLALDRYNEQFF | TRBJ2-1 | 15 | many | - | TRBV5-1